This TCR beta chain comes out of a study of early T cells in non-severe SARS-CoV-2 infection (dated by TCRdb to 2020 to 2023). Regarding the complete study: TCR sequencing used bulk RNA from unsorted whole blood, so alpha and beta chains could not be paired. Broader findings and caveats from the paper: VDJdb matching was skewed toward anti-spike CD8 responses and likely underestimated virus-specific expansions, missing private and CD4 specificities.

This was a case-control study nested in a cohort of healthcare workers in London, UK, who had nasopharyngeal swab PCR tests and blood samples taken every week. Healthcare workers were recruited between 23 and 31 March 2020, during the week of the UK lockdown, and were followed weekly for up to about 15 weeks. The library relied on 5' RACE. The sequencer was a NextSeq 500. Unique molecular identifiers were attached to individual cDNA molecules in the TCR library protocol so that sequencing error and PCR bias could be corrected. Sequencing covered both TCR alpha and beta chains, and within each sample the abundances of alpha and beta sequences were tightly co-correlated. Per the authors' processing: V gene, J gene and CDR3 annotation of TCR sequences was performed with Decombinator V4. TCRs were defined as expanded if a significant change between any two time points was detected under a Poisson model with p below 0.0001. TCR abundances were normalised to the total number of TCRs sequenced per sample and were expressed as counts per million. TRAV1-2 paired with TRAJ12, TRAJ20 or TRAJ33 defined MAIT TCRs, while TRAV10 paired with TRAJ18 defined iNKT TCRs. VDJdb, accessed 1 November 2021, was searched for CMV, EBV and SARS-CoV-2 annotated TCRs, excluding TCRs annotated for multiple antigens. TCRdb trimmed public reads at Q25 via fastp, called clones via MiXCR and kept in-frame beta chains. Every CDR3 protein is listed once, alongside the most common genes and DNA of its rows. The V and J calls and clone size are TCRdb's, not the authors'. The sample table contains 25,000 to 30,000 distinct CDR3 sequences; only one count was recorded for approximately 5.4% of them. 10% to 11% of the sample lies in the top ten.

The table lists this clonotype with many counts. Its antigen is still unknown. No much larger clone exists at a distance of one base, and base qualities are not known. Trimming accounts for 4 bases at V and 6 bases at J, while the number of junction bases matched to no gene is 9. CDR1 and CDR2, per the germline V gene, are SGHDT and YYEEEE. The CDR3 has 15 amino acids, counting the end cysteine and phenylalanine. The only DNA kept is the CDR3, 45 bases in frame from the first base. This receptor was obtained from an adult who was a healthcare worker with PCR-confirmed SARS-CoV-2 infection or an uninfected control (not recorded which). Here the chain combines TRBV5-6 and TRBJ2-2; 7 bases in the middle match TRBD1. Input material: whole blood. The CDR3 in this case is CASSRDRVHAGELFF. The DNA sequence is as follows: TGTGCCAGCAGCCGCGACAGGGTTCATGCCGGGGAGCTGTTTTTT.